One sample yielded the 20 T cell receptor beta chains listed below, sequenced in a study of cytomegalovirus exposure and HLA in healthy donors. The PCR employed 60 Vbeta primers together with 13 Jbeta primers. Some clones are missing from TCRdb's copy, which holds only in-frame ones; the method was immunoSEQ multiplex PCR. The repertoire has fewer than 150,000 clones, 80% of them found once; the top ten carry 4.5% to 6.5%. What was sequenced was PBMCs. The receptors were sampled from a male donor in good health and CMV-seronegative.

V and J are TRBV7-2 and TRBJ2-1; TRBD2 might be the D (7 bases). CDR1 is SGHTA, CDR2 FQGNSA, per germline. Trimming stripped 1 base from V and 11 bases from J, with 15 bases between. The CDR3 is made up of 14 amino acids. The CDR3: CASSLGWEGTQQFF. DNA of the CDR3: TGTGCCAGCAGCTTAGGGTGGGAGGGGACACAGCAGTTCTTC.

This clone came up once. The V and J genes are TRBV9 and TRBJ2-3; D is undetermined. Germline lookup yields CDR1 SGDLS and CDR2 YYNGEE. CDR3 length equals 13 residues. The V end was cut by 0 bases, the J end by 4 bases, with 6 bases between. The chain's CDR3 is CASSVGRSDTQYF. In DNA form, the CDR3 reads TGTGCCAGCAGCGTAGGGCGGTCAGATACGCAGTATTTT.

This clone was found once. This rearrangement joins TRBV9 to TRBJ2-2, with TRBD2 matching over 8 bases. CDR1 is SGDLS and CDR2 is YYNGEE in the germline V gene. CDR3 length: 18 amino acids. V dropped 1 base and J dropped 5; count of bases not matched to a gene: 13. CDR3 loop: CASSVTPLAGGKTGELFF. CDR3 coding DNA: TGTGCCAGCAGCGTAACCCCATTGGCGGGGGGCAAGACCGGGGAGCTGTTTTTT.

The V gene is TRBV11-2, the J gene TRBJ2-7; weak D call: TRBD2 (6 bases). The length of the CDR3 is 13 residues. The germline CDR1 and CDR2 sequences are SGHAT and FQNNGV. Trimming shortened V by 5 bases and J by 3 bases, and 11 bases separated the two germline ends. DNA of the CDR3: TGTGCCAGCAGCGCGGGACTTATCTACGAGCAGTACTTC. Encoded protein: CASSAGLIYEQYF.

The J gene is TRBJ1-3, the V gene TRBV5-1, with 11 bases aligning to TRBD1. V dropped 0 bases and J dropped 3; count of bases not matched to a gene: 2. Germline values: CDR1 SGHRS, CDR2 YFSETQ. CDR3 length: 16 amino acids. CDR3 sequence reads: CASSLGTGGFGNTIYF. CDR3 coding DNA: TGCGCCAGCAGCTTGGGGACAGGGGGCTTTGGAAACACCATATATTTT.

This chain joins TRBV5-4 and TRBJ1-1; D call uncertain. The CDR3 runs to 16 residues. Germline-derived CDR1 and CDR2 are SGHNT and YYREEE (reference sequence). Trimming took off 4 bases at V and 6 bases at J, with 22 bases between the two ends. CDR3 bases: TGTGCCAGCAGCCCGCCACAGAGGGTCGGAAGTGCTGAAGCTTTCTTT. Its protein is CASSPPQRVGSAEAFF.

The chain uses TRBV7-8 and TRBJ2-7, with D perhaps TRBD2 (7 bases). This CDR3 has 16 amino acids. Germline CDR1 and CDR2: SGHVS and FQNEAQ. Trimming cost V 2 bases and J 6 bases, with 20 bases left between them. In DNA form, the CDR3 reads TGTGCCAGCAGCTTATCTCGGGCGGGGGCGCGCCGCGAGCAGTACTTC. Its translation is CASSLSRAGARREQYF. The complete variable domain, with remaining parts taken from reference TRBV7-8 and TRBJ2-7, reads GAGVSQSPRYKVAKRGQDVALRCDPISGHVSLFWYQQALGQGPEFLTYFQNEAQLDKSGLPSDRFFAERPEGSVSTLKIQRTQQEDSAVYLCASSLSRAGARREQYFGPGTRLTVT.

Regarding this clone: Different DNA sequences within this sample yield the same CDR3. V is TRBV7-8 and J is TRBJ2-1, with D possibly matching TRBD2 (7 bases). The CDR3 is 13 residues long. With 3 bases removed from V and 8 bases from J, the gap between germline ends came to 11 bases. Germline V CDR1 and CDR2: SGHVS, FQNEAQ. Written as DNA, the CDR3 is TGTGCCAGCAGCTTGGGCGGGGGCGATGAGCAGTTCTTC. The encoded protein is CASSLGGGDEQFF.

This clone was found a few times. The J gene is TRBJ1-4, the V gene TRBV7-2, with D tentatively TRBD1 (6 bases). Germline V gene lookup returns CDR1 SGHTA and CDR2 FQGNSA. The CDR3 is 17 amino acids. V lost 4 bases and J lost 5, with 20 bases in between. CDR3 DNA: TGTGCCAGCAGCTCCCCAGGGGATCCTACCGCGAATGAAAAACTGTTTTTT. It codes for CASSSPGDPTANEKLFF. Variable domain in full (rest from reference TRBV7-2 and TRBJ1-4): GAGVSQSPSNKVTEKGKDVELRCDPISGHTALYWYRQSLGQGLEFLIYFQGNSAPDKSGLPSDRFSAERTGGSVSTLTIQRTQQEDSAVYLCASSSPGDPTANEKLFFGSGTQLSVL.

This rearrangement joins TRBV29-1 to TRBJ1-2; 8 positions match TRBD1. The germline V gene has CDR1 SQVTM and CDR2 ANQGSEA. Germline trimming cut 4 bases from V and 1 base from J; bases unmatched to any gene: 2. The CDR3 is 13 residues long. The CDR3 is CSVVDRDNYGYTF. The CDR3, as DNA: TGCAGCGTTGTGGACAGGGATAACTATGGCTACACCTTC.

This clone was recorded once. V gene TRBV20-1 combines with J gene TRBJ1-1; D is undetermined. CDR1 and CDR2 from the germline V gene are DFQATT and SNEGSKA (reference sequence). The CDR3 spans 11 residues. Trimming removed 2 bases from V and 3 bases from J, with 4 bases in between. CDR3 in DNA: TGCAGTGCTAGACGGGACACTGAAGCTTTCTTT. Its translation is CSARRDTEAFF.

V is TRBV10-3 and J is TRBJ2-6, with D unclear. V was cut by 8 bases and J by 0 bases, with 8 bases left in between. The CDR3 extends over 14 amino acids. Per the germline V gene, CDR1 is ENHRY and CDR2 is SYGVKD. The CDR3 DNA sequence: TGTGCCATCGCTCAGGACTCTGGGGCCAACGTCCTGACTTTC. As protein: CAIAQDSGANVLTF.

J is TRBJ2-1 and V is TRBV4-1, with 15 bases aligning to TRBD2. Germline V gene sequence: CDR1 MGHRA, CDR2 YSYEKL. V trimming: 3 bases; J trimming: 5 bases; junction bases outside the gene matches: 5. The CDR3 sequence is 17 residues long. CDR3 sequence: CASSQGGLAGGDNEQFF. In DNA form, the CDR3 reads TGCGCCAGCAGCCAGGGCGGACTAGCGGGGGGGGACAATGAGCAGTTCTTC.

This chain connects TRBV28 to TRBJ2-1; 9 nucleotides align to TRBD2. CDR1 is MDHEN and CDR2 is SYDVKM in the germline V gene. The V segment lost 3 bases and the J segment 4 bases; nucleotides outside the gene matches: 7. The CDR3 contains 16 residues. This CDR3 reads CASSFSSGGFYNEQFF. The CDR3 DNA follows: TGTGCCAGCAGTTTCTCCAGCGGGGGGTTTTACAATGAGCAGTTCTTC.

The J gene is TRBJ2-7, the V gene TRBV28, with 7 bases lining up with TRBD1. The CDR3 covers 13 residues. Germline CDR1 is MDHEN and CDR2 is SYDVKM. J was trimmed by 3 bases and V by 7 bases; bases with no gene match: 6. Written as DNA, the CDR3 is TGTGCCAGCAACGCAGGGGGTTTCTACGAGCAGTACTTC. It encodes CASNAGGFYEQYF.

The V and J genes are TRBV19 and TRBJ2-5, with a tentative D call TRBD1 (5 bases). Germline loops: CDR1 LNHDA, CDR2 SQIVND (reference sequence). This CDR3 is built from 12 residues. With 6 bases removed from V and 4 bases from J, the gap between germline ends came to 9 bases. The CDR3 region has the DNA TGTGCCAGTAGAGACAGTGGAGAGACCCAGTACTTC. This gives the protein CASRDSGETQYF.

The chain carries TRBV18 and TRBJ1-4; D is uncertain. Per the germline V gene, CDR1 is KGHSH and CDR2 is LQKENI. Trimming took 3 bases from V and 8 from J, leaving 13 bases between them. The CDR3 consists of 14 residues. The CDR3 nucleotides read TGTGCCAGCTCACCCCCCCCCGGCGGAGAAAAACTGTTTTTT. It encodes CASSPPPGGEKLFF.

V gene TRBV6-1 combines with J gene TRBJ1-4; the D gene is possibly TRBD1 (5 bases). V was cut by 6 bases and J by 8 bases, with 19 bases left in between. The CDR3 runs 15 residues. Per germline, CDR1 MNHNS and CDR2 SASEGT. CDR3 sequence reads: CASSLAGRSREKLFF. For the CDR3, the DNA is TGTGCCAGCAGCCTCGCGGGACGCTCCCGAGAAAAACTGTTTTTT.

The J gene is TRBJ1-2, the V gene TRBV7-2; 7 bases match TRBD1. V shed 5 bases, J shed 4 bases, and the junction held 13 bases outside the gene matches. The CDR3 has 16 amino acids. Germline V lookup: CDR1 SGHTA, CDR2 FQGNSA. The CDR3: CASSQEGQRGAYGYTF. As DNA, the CDR3 is TGTGCCAGCAGCCAAGAGGGACAGAGGGGTGCCTATGGCTACACCTTC.

The chain combines TRBV9 with TRBJ2-7; 9 bases match TRBD1. Trimming at V came to 4 bases and at J to 1 base, leaving 3 bases not matched to a gene. The length of the CDR3 is 14 residues. The germline gives CDR1 SGDLS, CDR2 YYNGEE. The CDR3: CASSPGTGSYEQYF. CDR3 nucleotide sequence: TGTGCCAGCAGCCCAGGGACAGGGTCCTACGAGCAGTACTTC.